This T cell receptor beta chain was sequenced for a study of blood T cell repertoires in COVID-19. Study details: Samples came from the United States, Italy and Spain, spanning acute and convalescent COVID-19.

Sequencing used immunoSEQ multiplex PCR; TCRdb keeps in-frame clones, though not all of them. Among a few hundred thousand clones listed, more than 70% were seen once. Enrolled through a virtual design, the participants were between roughly 18 and 90 years of age and came from 24 US areas. Donors in Cohort 3 counted as recovered after two negative PCRs, clearance, or symptom resolution. The CDR3 has 16 residues. Per the germline V gene, CDR1 is MNHEY and CDR2 is SMNVEV (reference sequence). V lost 5 bases to trimming and J lost 4 bases, with 18 bases between them. J is TRBJ1-5 and V is TRBV27, with D unresolved. The receptor's source is a woman aged 18-29 years who had recovered from COVID-19. Sequenced: PBMCs or T cells enriched from blood (not recorded which). CDR3 residues: CASSLRPLSFNQPQHF. The CDR3 DNA reads TGTGCCAGCAGTCTCAGGCCCCTCTCCTTTAATCAGCCCCAGCATTTT.